The 21 T cell receptor beta chains in this list originate from one sample, sequenced in a study of brain T cells in children with intractable seizures. As to time point: blood from clinic visit 5 months post-surgery; TSC patient then seizure free. Assay used: immunoSEQ multiplex PCR; TCRdb lists only in-frame clones, some missing. The table has 300,000 to 400,000 clones, about 93% seen once. This specimen consisted of peripheral blood, obtained around 5 months after surgery. The receptors here all came from a boy under two years old with tuberous sclerosis and intractable seizures.

The chain uses TRBV7-8 and TRBJ1-2; D might be TRBD1 (5 bases). Trimming cost V 0 bases and J 9 bases, with 14 bases left between them. The CDR3 has 14 residues. Germline values: CDR1 SGHVS, CDR2 FQNEAQ. In DNA form, the CDR3 reads TGTGCCAGCAGCTTAGCCCTAGTAGGGGCCAGCTACACCTTC. Amino acids: CASSLALVGASYTF.

This chain links TRBV28 with TRBJ1-1; the D gene is possibly TRBD1 (6 bases). V was clipped by 5 bases and J by 11 bases, with 21 bases between them. The CDR3 loop spans 14 amino acids. CDR1 and CDR2 from the germline V gene are MDHEN and SYDVKM. The CDR3 bases are TGTGCCAGCAGTCCCTGGGGGGCAACAGTGCTCGCTTTCTTT. Translated: CASSPWGATVLAFF. The full variable domain, completed using reference TRBV28 and TRBJ1-1, is DVKVTQSSRYLVKRTGEKVFLECVQDMDHENMFWYRQDPGLGLRLIYFSYDVKMKEKGDIPEGYSVSREKKERFSLILESASTNQTSMYLCASSPWGATVLAFFGQGTRLTVV.

The CDR3 is CASSQDMTSGGAAGELFF. DNA for the CDR3: TGCGCCAGCAGCCAAGACATGACTAGCGGGGGGGCAGCCGGGGAGCTGTTTTTT. The chain combines TRBV4-1 with TRBJ2-2, with 14 bases lining up with TRBD2. J lost 6 bases, V lost 0 bases, and 6 bases had no gene match. The germline V gene has CDR1 MGHRA and CDR2 YSYEKL. The CDR3 covers 18 residues.

V and J are TRBV7-6 and TRBJ1-1, with TRBD1 matching over 8 bases. This CDR3 contains 16 residues. Germline lookup yields CDR1 SGHVS and CDR2 FNYEAQ. Trimming cost V 2 bases and J 4 bases; bases outside gene matches: 9. CDR3 protein: CASSLRDRFLFTEAFF. The DNA of the CDR3 is TGTGCCAGCAGCTTAAGGGACAGGTTCCTTTTCACTGAAGCTTTCTTT.

V is TRBV3-1 (or the pseudogene TRBV3-2) and J is TRBJ2-1, with TRBD2 matching over 7 bases. Germline lookup yields CDR1 LGHDT and CDR2 YNNKEL (reference sequence). The CDR3 consists of 16 residues. V gave up 5 bases and J gave up 0 bases; unmatched junction bases: 7. The CDR3 is CASSDIAGNSYNEQFF. CDR3 DNA sequence: TGTGCCAGCAGCGACATAGCGGGCAACTCCTACAATGAGCAGTTCTTC.

V gene TRBV7-9 combines with J gene TRBJ2-7; no firm D call. Germline V lookup: CDR1 SEHNR, CDR2 FQNEAQ (reference sequence). With 2 bases removed from V and 4 bases from J, the gap between germline ends came to 6 bases. The CDR3 loop spans 12 amino acids. The CDR3 sequence: CASSLQDYEQYF. Written as DNA, the CDR3 is TGTGCCAGCAGCTTACAGGATTACGAGCAGTACTTC.

The rearrangement joins TRBV11-3 to TRBJ1-2; D is undetermined. V shed 4 bases and J shed 3 bases, with 9 bases lying between them. The CDR3 is 13 amino acids. The germline CDR1 and CDR2 sequences are SGHNT and YENEEA. This CDR3 is CASSSGAHYGYTF. CDR3 bases: TGTGCCAGCAGCTCAGGCGCGCACTATGGCTACACCTTC. Looking up the rest from reference TRBV11-3 and TRBJ1-2 gives the full variable domain: EAGVVQSPRYKIIEKKQPVAFWCNPISGHNTLYWYLQNLGQGPELLIRYENEEAVDDSQLPKDRFSAERLKGVDSTLKIQPAELGDSAVYLCASSSGAHYGYTFGSGTRLTVV.

V and J are TRBV19 and TRBJ1-2; 8 nucleotides match TRBD1. Germline CDR1 is LNHDA and CDR2 is SQIVND (reference sequence). The junction had 8 bases not matched to a gene; V was cut back by 7 bases and J by 1 base. CDR3 length: 15 amino acids. The CDR3 spells CASKEDRGYNYGYTF. As DNA, the CDR3 is TGTGCCAGTAAAGAAGACAGGGGCTATAACTATGGCTACACCTTC.

Only one count was recorded for this clone. The chain carries TRBV6-6 and TRBJ2-7; D is unresolved. Trimming took off 2 bases at V and 6 bases at J, with 8 bases between the two ends. This CDR3 region has 12 residues. CDR1 and CDR2 (germline): MNHNY, SVGAGI (reference sequence). CDR3 nucleotides: TGTGCCAGCAGTTACCCTTCGGGCGAGCAGTACTTC. This translates into CASSYPSGEQYF.

The chain carries TRBV27 and TRBJ1-6; D might be TRBD1 (6 bases). Per the germline V gene, CDR1 is MNHEY and CDR2 is SMNVEV (reference sequence). CDR3 length: 16 residues. The V and J ends lost 2 bases and 6 bases respectively, with 14 bases between them. CDR3 sequence (DNA): TGTGCCAGCAGTTTAAAATCCAGGGGCTTTAATTCACCCCTCCACTTT. Translated, it gives CASSLKSRGFNSPLHF.

The chain combines TRBV21-1 with TRBJ2-5. TRBV21-1 is a pseudogene locus. CDR3 length: 16 amino acids. This CDR3 is CASSKVPVRHGETQYF. The DNA of the CDR3 is TGTGCCAGCAGCAAAGTGCCAGTAAGACACGGGGAGACCCAGTACTTC.

The gene calls are TRBV5-1 and TRBJ2-6; the D is unclear. Trimming cost V 0 bases and J 5 bases, with 24 bases left between them. The CDR3 covers 20 residues. The germline V gene encodes CDR1 SGHRS and CDR2 YFSETQ. CDR3 nucleotide sequence: TGCGCCAGCAGCTTGGTTTCCCCATTGCACGACATCGGCTGGGCCAACGTCCTGACTTTC. It specifies CASSLVSPLHDIGWANVLTF.

CDR3: CASRPATTYSNQPQHF. DNA for the CDR3: TGTGCCAGCAGACCAGCGACGACGTATAGCAATCAGCCCCAGCATTTT. The chain carries TRBV28 and TRBJ1-5; unclear D gene. The CDR3 length is 16 residues. The germline V gene encodes CDR1 MDHEN and CDR2 SYDVKM. The V and J ends lost 6 bases and 0 bases respectively, with 15 bases between them.

This clone was seen only once. The gene calls are TRBV3-1 (or the pseudogene TRBV3-2) and TRBJ1-1; D uncertain. CDR3 length: 13 residues. Germline CDR1 and CDR2: LGHDT and YNNKEL (reference sequence). Between the trimmed V and J ends, which lost 4 bases and 0 bases, there was a span of 6 bases. The CDR3 protein is CASSRSVNTEAFF. CDR3 nucleotide sequence: TGTGCCAGCAGCCGGTCAGTGAACACTGAAGCTTTCTTT.

The chain joins TRBV12-5 to TRBJ1-3; D unresolved. Per the germline V gene, CDR1 is LGHNT and CDR2 is FRNRAP. The CDR3 sequence is 16 residues long. Trimming stripped 9 bases from V and 0 bases from J, with 18 bases between. This CDR3 is CASPFATASSGNTIYF. The CDR3 region has the DNA TGTGCTAGCCCCTTCGCAACAGCTTCCTCTGGAAACACCATATATTTT.

The V call is TRBV12-3 or TRBV12-4, the J call TRBJ1-1, with D perhaps TRBD1 (6 bases). The CDR3 has 13 residues. V was clipped by 4 bases and J by 5 bases, with 11 bases between them. CDR3 sequence (DNA): TGTGCCAGCAGTTCGGGGGGGCAGACTGAAGCTTTCTTT. This translates into CASSSGGQTEAFF.

The V gene is TRBV25-1, the J gene TRBJ2-3; 11 positions agree with TRBD2. The germline V gene encodes CDR1 MGHDK and CDR2 SYGVNS. Trimming removed 6 bases from V and 10 bases from J; junction bases left unmatched: 9. This CDR3 has 14 amino acids. CDR3 in amino acids: CASRPRLAGGAQYF. DNA for the CDR3: TGTGCCAGCAGGCCCCGGTTAGCGGGAGGGGCGCAGTATTTT.

The V gene is TRBV24-1, the J gene TRBJ2-3, with D tentatively TRBD1 or TRBD2 (5 bases each). The V end was cut by 4 bases, the J end by 2 bases, with 12 bases between. CDR1 and CDR2 from the germline V gene are KGHDR and SFDVKD. The CDR3 runs to 15 residues. DNA of the CDR3: TGTGCCACCAGTGACCCAGCAGGGACCACAGATACGCAGTATTTT. It translates to CATSDPAGTTDTQYF.

The J gene is TRBJ2-7, the V gene TRBV7-2; TRBD2 matches at 9 bases. The CDR3 loop spans 13 amino acids. Germline V CDR1 and CDR2: SGHTA, FQGNSA. V lost 5 bases, J lost 3 bases, and 2 bases stayed unmatched. CDR3 DNA sequence: TGTGCCAGCAGCCCTAGCGGGATCTACGAGCAGTACTTC. Its protein is CASSPSGIYEQYF.

The genes are TRBV13 and TRBJ2-3, with 8 bases matching TRBD1. The CDR3 consists of 16 residues. The germline V gene has CDR1 PRHDT and CDR2 FYEKMQ (reference sequence). Unmatched junction bases numbered 10, after V lost 5 bases and J lost 3 bases. The CDR3 DNA is TGTGCCAGCAGCCCAACCTGGACAGGGTCGACAGATACGCAGTATTTT. Its protein is CASSPTWTGSTDTQYF.

This rearrangement joins TRBV11-2 to TRBJ2-7, with D perhaps matching TRBD2 (6 bases). The CDR3 loop spans 14 amino acids. Trimming took 5 bases from V and 3 from J, leaving 14 bases between them. Per the germline V gene, CDR1 is SGHAT and CDR2 is FQNNGV. CDR3 sequence reads: CASSGGARVYEQYF. The CDR3 region has the DNA TGTGCCAGCAGCGGCGGGGCTCGAGTCTACGAGCAGTACTTC.